A single sample is the source of the 30 T cell receptor beta chains below, sequenced in a study of blood T cell repertoires in COVID-19. Repertoires were generated with immunoSEQ multiplex PCR, while TCRdb's copy carries only in-frame clones and drops some. In the table there are roughly 150,000 clones, approximately 82% of which are singletons. Material: peripheral blood. These TCRs come from a woman aged 45-60 years with acute or convalescent COVID-19.

J is TRBJ2-3 and V is TRBV19, with 10 bases matching TRBD2. Germline CDR1 and CDR2: LNHDA and SQIVND (reference sequence). V trimming: 8 bases; J trimming: 0 bases; junction bases outside the gene matches: 8. The CDR3 is 16 residues long. The CDR3: CASSPGLASSTDTQYF. CDR3 in DNA: TGTGCCAGTTCACCGGGACTAGCGTCTAGCACAGATACGCAGTATTTT.

The genes are TRBV2 and TRBJ1-2; D is undetermined. CDR1 and CDR2 (germline): SNHLY, FYNNEI. This CDR3 is 12 amino acids long. V dropped 4 bases and J dropped 6 bases, with 9 bases sitting between them. CDR3 residues: CASSGLSDGYTF. For the CDR3, the DNA is TGTGCCAGCAGTGGCCTGTCGGATGGCTACACCTTC.

This rearrangement joins TRBV28 to TRBJ2-5; a weak D match, TRBD1 (6 bases). The germline V and J ends were trimmed by 5 bases and 5 bases, with 12 bases remaining between them. Germline V gene data show CDR1 as MDHEN and CDR2 as SYDVKM. CDR3 length equals 13 residues. Here the CDR3 DNA reads TGTGCCAGCAGTGAGGGACACAGGGAGACCCAGTACTTC. Translated: CASSEGHRETQYF.

The chain couples TRBV7-2 to TRBJ2-5; 10 bases map to TRBD1. CDR3 length: 15 amino acids. Germline V lookup: CDR1 SGHTA, CDR2 FQGNSA. V lost 6 bases, J lost 3 bases, and 7 bases stayed unmatched. The CDR3 loop is CASRPRGQGKETQYF. The CDR3 DNA reads as TGTGCCAGCAGGCCTAGGGGACAGGGGAAAGAGACCCAGTACTTC.

Remarks on this clone: This sample includes further DNA sequences coding for the same CDR3. The J gene is TRBJ2-2, the V gene TRBV5-1, with 12 bases lining up with TRBD2. The CDR3 loop spans 16 amino acids. V shed 3 bases, J shed 2 bases, and the junction held 2 bases outside the gene matches. Germline loops: CDR1 SGHRS, CDR2 YFSETQ. The CDR3 bases are TGCGCCAGCAGCTCACTAGCGGGGGGAAACACCGGGGAGCTGTTTTTT. Protein sequence: CASSSLAGGNTGELFF. Full variable domain (outside the CDR3, taken from reference TRBV5-1 and TRBJ2-2): KAGVTQTPRYLIKTRGQQVTLSCSPISGHRSVSWYQQTPGQGLQFLFEYFSETQRNKGNFPGRFSGRQFSNSRSEMNVSTLELGDSALYLCASSSLAGGNTGELFFGEGSRLTVL.

The CDR3 nucleotides read TGTGCCAGCAGCTTGGCAGGCTCGATACCAATGTCGTACGAGCAGTACTTC. It is translated as CASSLAGSIPMSYEQYF. The rearrangement uses TRBV7-2 and TRBJ2-7; D is undetermined. The CDR3 is 17 residues long. V was cut by 3 bases and J by 4 bases, with 22 bases left in between. In germline, CDR1 is SGHTA, CDR2 FQGNSA.

The chain links TRBV6-5 to TRBJ1-2; a weak D match, TRBD1 (6 bases). Trimming left V 6 bases short and J 0 bases short, with 11 bases between. This CDR3 contains 14 residues. From germline, CDR1 is MNHEY and CDR2 SVGAGI. The CDR3 nucleotides are TGTGCCAGCAGCTGGGACACAGCTAACTATGGCTACACCTTC. It encodes CASSWDTANYGYTF.

The chain employs TRBV24-1 and TRBJ1-5; TRBD1 might be the D (5 bases). V was clipped by 2 bases and J by 2 bases, with 27 bases between them. Germline V gives CDR1 KGHDR, CDR2 SFDVKD. This CDR3 has 21 residues. The CDR3 DNA reads as TGTGCCACCAGTGATTCCCTTTCCCTATCCCGTTCCAGGGCTGGCAATCAGCCCCAGCATTTT. It yields the protein CATSDSLSLSRSRAGNQPQHF.

The chain carries TRBV10-3 and TRBJ2-1; D is possibly TRBD2 (6 bases). The CDR3 length is 15 residues. CDR1 ENHRY and CDR2 SYGVKD come from the germline V gene. Trimming shortened V by 3 bases and J by 4 bases, and 13 bases separated the two germline ends. CDR3 nucleotide sequence: TGTGCCATCAGTGATGCGGGAAGATGGTACAATGAGCAGTTCTTC. Translating it yields CAISDAGRWYNEQFF.

CDR3 sequence reads: CASSLDRVTYNEQFF. The DNA for the CDR3 is TGTGCCAGCAGTTTAGACAGGGTTACCTACAATGAGCAGTTCTTC. This chain uses TRBV27 with TRBJ2-1, with TRBD1 matching 7 bases. Germline values: CDR1 MNHEY, CDR2 SMNVEV (reference sequence). The CDR3 has 15 residues. The junction had 3 bases not matched to a gene; V was cut back by 2 bases and J by 2 bases.

The chain combines TRBV6-2 or TRBV6-3 with TRBJ1-5; the D gene is possibly TRBD1 (6 bases). Germline V lookup: CDR1 MNHEY, CDR2 SVGEGT. V was cut by 4 bases and J by 15 bases, with 19 bases left in between. The CDR3 length is 13 residues. This chain's CDR3 is CASSSPDRRIPHF. CDR3 DNA sequence: TGTGCCAGCAGTTCCCCCGACAGGAGGATCCCGCATTTT.

The chain recombines TRBV4-1 with TRBJ2-5; D is perhaps TRBD2 (5 bases). The germline V and J ends were trimmed by 8 bases and 5 bases, with 18 bases remaining between them. The CDR3 covers 14 residues. Germline V lookup: CDR1 MGHRA, CDR2 YSYEKL. In nucleotides, the CDR3 is TGCGCCAGCTCCAGGAGGACGCCGTTGGAGACCCAGTACTTC. It specifies CASSRRTPLETQYF.

This chain's CDR3 is CASSYEFGGPYEQYF. In DNA, the CDR3 is TGTGCCAGCAGTTACGAGTTTGGAGGCCCCTACGAGCAGTACTTC. V gene TRBV6-5 combines with J gene TRBJ2-7; D is perhaps TRBD2 (5 bases). The germline V gene has CDR1 MNHEY and CDR2 SVGAGI. The CDR3 has 15 amino acids. The V gene lost 2 bases and the J gene lost 2 bases, with 13 bases spanning the gap.

V usage is TRBV3-1 (or the pseudogene TRBV3-2) and J usage is TRBJ2-5; 7 bases match TRBD2. Germline CDR1 and CDR2: LGHDT and YNNKEL (reference sequence). The V and J ends lost 4 bases and 4 bases, in that order; junction bases with no gene match: 15. The CDR3 covers 17 residues. In DNA, the CDR3 is TGTGCCAGCAGCCCCGGTGGGGTAGCGGGTCCGAGAGAGACCCAGTACTTC. Amino acids: CASSPGGVAGPRETQYF.

The J gene is TRBJ1-1, the V gene TRBV9; TRBD1 matches 11 bases. This CDR3 comprises 15 residues. V shed 2 bases and J 3 bases; nucleotides not matched to a gene: 3. Germline CDR1 and CDR2: SGDLS and YYNGEE. The CDR3 DNA sequence: TGTGCCAGCAGCGTCGGACAGGGGGCTTACACTGAAGCTTTCTTT. Translating gives CASSVGQGAYTEAFF.

The V call is TRBV7-9, the J call TRBJ1-2; D may be TRBD1 (5 bases). Germline V gives CDR1 SEHNR, CDR2 FQNEAQ (reference sequence). V was shortened by 1 base and J by 4 bases, with 7 bases between the two germline ends. The CDR3 contains 13 residues. CDR3 loop: CASSLGQSYGYTF. CDR3 in DNA: TGTGCCAGCAGCTTAGGACAGTCCTATGGCTACACCTTC.

This chain connects TRBV7-2 to TRBJ2-5; a possible D gene is TRBD1 (6 bases). Germline V gene data show CDR1 as SGHTA and CDR2 as FQGNSA. Trimming took off 4 bases at V and 1 base at J, with 7 bases between the two ends. This CDR3 comprises 13 residues. The CDR3 sequence is CASSYRVQETQYF. CDR3 DNA sequence: TGTGCCAGCAGCTACAGGGTCCAAGAGACCCAGTACTTC.

In regard to this clone: An end of the junction does not agree with germline; a read error may underlie this. The chain's CDR3 is CASTETAGSPLHF. For the CDR3, the DNA is TGTGCCAGCACTGAAACAGCGGGTTCACCCCTCCACTTT. The chain couples TRBV6-1 to TRBJ1-6; D gene ambiguous. The V gene's germline CDR1 is MNHNS and CDR2 SASEGT. The CDR3 length is 13 residues.

V is TRBV9 and J is TRBJ1-5; 9 nucleotides align to TRBD1. The V gene end was trimmed by 3 bases and the J gene end by 4 bases; junction bases not matched to a gene: 2. The CDR3 covers 14 residues. Germline CDR1 SGDLS, CDR2 YYNGEE. The CDR3 loop is CASSAGQGNQPQHF. The CDR3 coding sequence is TGTGCCAGCAGCGCGGGACAGGGAAATCAGCCCCAGCATTTT.

The CDR3 DNA is TGTGCCAGCAGCCCCGTACGAGGACAGGGGAGGGACGAGCAGTACTTC. This gives the protein CASSPVRGQGRDEQYF. J is TRBJ2-7 and V is TRBV6-2 or TRBV6-3; 9 nucleotides agree with TRBD1. V dropped 6 bases and J dropped 5; count of bases not matched to a gene: 14. The CDR3 loop spans 16 amino acids. Germline V CDR1 and CDR2: MNHEY, SVGEGT.

The chain couples TRBV2 to TRBJ1-2; D not resolved. Germline CDR1 SNHLY, CDR2 FYNNEI. CDR3 length: 16 residues. V was cut by 1 base and J by 7 bases, with 19 bases left in between. CDR3 DNA: TGTGCCAGCAGTGAAGTACGACCAATTGCAGGCAGTGGCTACACCTTC. Residues: CASSEVRPIAGSGYTF.

The chain recombines TRBV9 with TRBJ2-2; 9 bases line up with TRBD2. Germline loops: CDR1 SGDLS, CDR2 YYNGEE. J lost 7 bases, V lost 3 bases, and 7 bases had no gene match. The CDR3 is 15 residues long. The CDR3 DNA follows: TGTGCCAGCAGCGCAATGACTAGCGGAAGCGGGGAGCTGTTTTTT. Protein: CASSAMTSGSGELFF.

V and J are TRBV5-1 and TRBJ1-3; possible D gene TRBD1, 6 bases. V dropped 3 bases and J dropped 2 bases, with 27 bases sitting between them. The CDR3 covers 20 residues. Germline assignment: CDR1 SGHRS and CDR2 YFSETQ. CDR3 amino acids: CASSYQRGKAVSLTGNTIYF. The CDR3 nucleotides read TGCGCCAGCAGCTATCAAAGGGGGAAAGCCGTATCCCTTACTGGAAACACCATATATTTT.

This clone has just one count. The V call is TRBV21-1, the J call TRBJ2-5; TRBD1 is the table's D call and was not checked against the DNA. TRBV21-1 counts as a pseudogene. The CDR3 totals 17 residues. CDR3: CASSKASTGRDQETQYF. The CDR3 DNA is TGTGCCAGCAGCAAAGCGTCCACGGGCAGGGACCAAGAGACCCAGTACTTC.

The chain is built from TRBV5-1 and TRBJ1-1; TRBD1 aligns across 7 bases. This CDR3 is 18 amino acids long. From germline, CDR1 is SGHRS and CDR2 YFSETQ. The junction had 15 bases not matched to a gene; V was cut back by 4 bases and J by 0 bases. The CDR3 DNA sequence: TGCGCCAGCAGCCCTCGGGGGGGACAGAGAATCATGAACACTGAAGCTTTCTTT. Translating it yields CASSPRGGQRIMNTEAFF.

The chain combines TRBV6-4 with TRBJ1-5; D is perhaps TRBD1 (5 bases). Germline V CDR1 and CDR2: MRHNA, SNTAGT. V was shortened by 0 bases and J by 7 bases, with 22 bases between the two germline ends. The CDR3 contains 18 residues. The CDR3 is CASSDSRRDPRGCQPQHF. As DNA, the CDR3 is TGTGCCAGCAGTGACTCGCGGAGGGACCCTAGAGGGTGCCAGCCCCAGCATTTT.

The J gene is TRBJ1-2, the V gene TRBV6-5; 9 bases align to TRBD1. Germline trimming cut 2 bases from V and 4 bases from J; bases unmatched to any gene: 2. The CDR3 has 14 amino acids. Per the germline V gene, CDR1 is MNHEY and CDR2 is SVGAGI. CDR3 in amino acids: CASSYGQGTYGYTF. In DNA form, the CDR3 reads TGTGCCAGCAGTTACGGACAGGGGACCTATGGCTACACCTTC.

This clone occurred once. The chain couples TRBV21-1 to TRBJ1-6; the DNA was not used to check the table's D call, TRBD1. TRBV21-1 has pseudogene status. CDR3 length: 15 amino acids. CDR3 bases: TGTGCCAGCAGCAAAGAACAGAAAACTAATTCACCCCTCCACTTT. Encoded protein: CASSKEQKTNSPLHF.

The chain has TRBV9 and TRBJ1-5, with D uncertain. In germline, CDR1 is SGDLS, CDR2 YYNGEE. V was cut by 0 bases and J by 3 bases, with 7 bases left in between. The CDR3 spans 14 residues. DNA of the CDR3: TGTGCCAGCAGCGTAGGCGCGGCCAATCAGCCCCAGCATTTT. Residues: CASSVGAANQPQHF.

A few counts support this clone. V usage is TRBV28 and J usage is TRBJ2-5, with 7 bases lining up with TRBD1. CDR3 size: 13 residues. Germline V CDR1 and CDR2: MDHEN, SYDVKM. V gave up 10 bases and J gave up 4 bases; unmatched junction bases: 9. CDR3 DNA: TGTGCCACCGATGACAGGGATCGAGAGACCCAGTACTTC. Its protein product is CATDDRDRETQYF.